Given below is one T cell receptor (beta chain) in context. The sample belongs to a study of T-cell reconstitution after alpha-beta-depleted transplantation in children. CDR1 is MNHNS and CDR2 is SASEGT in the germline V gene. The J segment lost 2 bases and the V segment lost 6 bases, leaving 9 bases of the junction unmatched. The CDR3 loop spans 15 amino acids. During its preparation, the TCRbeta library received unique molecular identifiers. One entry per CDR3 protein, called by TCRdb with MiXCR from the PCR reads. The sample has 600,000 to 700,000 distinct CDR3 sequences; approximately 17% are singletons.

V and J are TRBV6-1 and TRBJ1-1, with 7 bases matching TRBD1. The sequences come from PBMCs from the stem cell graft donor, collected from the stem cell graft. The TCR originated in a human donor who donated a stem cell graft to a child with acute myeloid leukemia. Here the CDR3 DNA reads TGTGCCAGCAGAGCAGACCGGACAGGAAACACTGAAGCTTTCTTT. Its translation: CASRADRTGNTEAFF.